Given below is one TCR beta chain in context. Its target is not known. Deletions cut 3 bases from V and 6 bases from J, with 15 bases between. CDR1 is KGHSH, CDR2 LQKENI, per germline. The CDR3 has 15 residues. Each subset's genomic DNA was split evenly across several immunoSEQ plates. Profiling relied on immunoSEQ multiplex PCR, and the TCRdb table lists in-frame clones only, not all of them. The data hold fewer than 3 million clones, with 85% to 95% observed a single time. The sample belongs to a study of shared clonotypes between healthy human individuals. Whole-study findings and limits: Generation probabilities were higher for clonotypes shared across all four sorted-subset donors than for unshared ones.

Sequencing was done on a sample of naive CD4+ T cells from PBMCs. This sample's subset: CD45RA+ positively selected. The chain links TRBV18 to TRBJ2-1; a possible D gene is TRBD2 (6 bases). This TCR came from a man younger than 35 in good health. Some clones in this sample may be carry-over from other donors' samples. As DNA, the CDR3 is TGTGCCAGCTCACCGGGTACTAGCTTCGGCAATGAGCAGTTCTTC. Encoded protein: CASSPGTSFGNEQFF.